This TCR beta chain appears in the sequencing data of a study of spatial heterogeneity in lung cancer. This clonotype occurred many times. The antigen is undetermined. The time point here: sample taken at primary tumor resection. Sequencing covered unsorted whole RNA taken from tumor, nontumor lung or frozen PBMC. Single TCR cDNA molecules each had their own unique molecular identifier. TCRdb independently ran MiXCR on the 5' RACE reads; one entry per CDR3 protein. This table has 40,000 to 45,000 distinct CDR3 sequences, roughly 15% appearing once. Regarding the study as a whole: Resection blood, more than follow-up blood, showed ubiquitous expanded tumor TCRs.

Per the germline V gene, CDR1 is MNHEY and CDR2 is SMNVEV (reference sequence). The CDR3 has 14 amino acids. The ends were cut back, 2 bases at V and 2 bases at J, with 10 bases in the middle. The material was PBMCs, obtained at surgery. The chain joins TRBV27 to TRBJ2-7; possibly TRBD2 for D (5 bases). The receptor was derived from a male donor with early-stage non-small cell lung cancer. For the CDR3, the DNA is TGTGCCAGCAGTTTAGCACTAGACACCTACGAGCAGTACTTC. Translated, it gives CASSLALDTYEQYF.